This T cell receptor beta chain emerged from a study of OX40 agonist ivuxolimab in advanced cancers. Looking at the study overall: Ivuxolimab, which targeted the costimulatory receptor OX40 (CD134), was an agonistic, fully human IgG2 monoclonal antibody. In the dose-escalation cohort, about four fifths of patients were male, and the mean age was 60 years with a range of roughly 20 to 85. Partial responses were achieved by three dose-escalation patients, of whom one had hepatocellular carcinoma and two had cutaneous melanoma. Of the roughly 52 dose-escalation patients, hepatocellular carcinoma was present in around 20, melanoma in approximately 15, renal cell carcinoma in 9 and head and neck cancer in 9. The paper reports the monotherapy dose-escalation portion (N of about 52 patients) of the phase I ivuxolimab trial. Peripheral TCRbeta sequencing was intended to test whether TCR sequence diversity was altered and clonal T-cell expansion was caused by ivuxolimab. Intravenous ivuxolimab was administered to patients every 2 weeks at six dose levels: 0.01, 0.1, 0.3, 1.5, 3 and 10 mg/kg. Patients were allowed to have had prior anti-PD-1, anti-PD-L1 or anti-CTLA-4 therapy, and approximately 40% of the dose-escalation patients had been treated with checkpoint inhibitors. Overall study outcomes, separate from this receptor: The antigen specificity of the clonally expanded peripheral T cells was not determined. Clonal expansion of both CD4+ and CD8+ blood T cells was observed from baseline to week 6 at doses 0.1 to 3.0 mg/kg. On average, CD8+ T cells showed more expanded clones than CD4+ T cells after ivuxolimab. Low levels of normalized T-cell clonal expansion were also seen in some patients who did not respond. In partial responders in the 0.1-3.0 mg/kg groups, normalized peripheral clonal expansion was found to be among the lowest, especially among CD8+ T cells.

Genomic DNA was isolated from the sorted cells so that the TCRbeta CDR3 region could be sequenced. TCRbeta CDR3 regions were sequenced using the immunoSEQ Assay. In its TCRdb copy, this immuneACCESS table keeps in-frame sequences only and misses some clones. Where compared with another copy, unresolved V genes explain less than half of these, and the others have no known cause. In all, the sample holds over 40,000 clones, and around four fifths of those were seen once. Together, the top ten hold around 2.7% of the sample. The trial excluded patients who had a history of autoimmune disease or who were on systemic immunosuppression. In every dose cohort, peripheral blood was drawn for TCR sequencing at baseline, cycle 4 day 1, and cycle 7 day 1. The samples were taken from a phase I, first-in-human, multicenter, open-label dose-escalation trial of ivuxolimab. Adults with locally advanced or metastatic head and neck squamous cell, hepatocellular, melanoma or renal cell carcinoma were enrolled in the trial. Before TCR sequencing, CD4+ and CD8+ T cells were separately sorted from peripheral blood.

At the junction V is shortened by 6 bases and J by 0 bases, with 12 bases in between. In the germline V gene, CDR1 corresponds to ENHRY and CDR2 to SYGVKD. Including the terminal cysteine and phenylalanine, the CDR3 comprises 15 residues. CDR3 DNA only is kept here, 45 bases in frame from base 1. With respect to this clone: Its recognized antigen is unknown. The record has no base qualities; no much larger clone is one base away.

This chain joins TRBV10-3 to TRBJ1-5; matching of 5 bases hints at TRBD1 as the D gene. The sequencing here drew on CD4+ or CD8+ T cells sorted from blood, taken in a trial of the OX40 agonist ivuxolimab. The receptor was derived from an adult with an advanced solid tumor such as melanoma, head and neck, liver or kidney cancer. Here is the DNA: TGTGCCATCAGAGCTACAGGATTTAGCAATCAGCCCCAGCATTTT. It codes for CAIRATGFSNQPQHF.